One and the same sample provided the 19 T cell receptor beta chains below, sequenced in a study of technical replicates of blood from a few donors. Libraries were prepared by immunoSEQ multiplex PCR; TCRdb keeps only in-frame clonotypes and omits some of them. This table has roughly 81,000 clones, around 86% appearing once. Source material: PBMCs. The receptors come from a human donor in good health. Some clones in this sample may be carry-over from other donors' samples.

This clone was picked up one time. The V gene is TRBV2, the J gene TRBJ2-5, with a tentative D call TRBD2 (6 bases). V shed 4 bases and J shed 1 base, with 7 bases lying between them. In germline, CDR1 is SNHLY, CDR2 FYNNEI. CDR3 size: 13 residues. In DNA, the CDR3 is TGTGCCAGCAGTGGGGACTCCCAAGAGACCCAGTACTTC. Translation gives CASSGDSQETQYF.

This clone was recorded a few times. The genes are TRBV9 and TRBJ1-2, with D maybe TRBD1 (5 bases). Trimming removed 0 bases at V and 1 base at J, with 10 bases between. CDR1 and CDR2 (germline): SGDLS, YYNGEE. The CDR3 runs 15 residues. CDR3: CASSVGRGGNYGYTF. DNA for the CDR3: TGTGCCAGCAGCGTAGGGCGGGGCGGTAACTATGGCTACACCTTC.

The V and J genes are TRBV29-1 and TRBJ2-7, with a tentative D call TRBD1 (6 bases). Germline values: CDR1 SQVTM, CDR2 ANQGSEA. With 6 bases removed from V and 3 bases from J, the gap between germline ends came to 15 bases. The CDR3 sequence is 13 residues long. Here the CDR3 DNA reads TGCAGCGTAATCGATGTGGGACACTACGAGCAGTACTTC. Protein product: CSVIDVGHYEQYF.

The rearrangement uses TRBV10-1 and TRBJ1-1, with 8 bases identical to TRBD1. The CDR3 totals 14 residues. The V and J ends lost 5 bases and 5 bases, in that order; junction bases with no gene match: 7. Looked up from germline, CDR1 is WNHNN and CDR2 is SYGVQD (reference sequence). CDR3 sequence reads: CASSRTGMWTEAFF. The CDR3 region has the DNA TGCGCCAGCAGTAGGACAGGGATGTGGACTGAAGCTTTCTTT.

This clone was observed a handful of times. The chain links TRBV9 to TRBJ1-1; D is uncertain. Germline CDR1 and CDR2: SGDLS and YYNGEE. The CDR3 runs to 12 residues. The germline V and J ends were trimmed by 3 bases and 10 bases, with 13 bases remaining between them. This CDR3 is CASSGPRNRAFF. CDR3 bases: TGTGCCAGCAGCGGGCCGAGGAATCGAGCTTTCTTT.

This clone was counted only a few times. The rearrangement uses TRBV28 and TRBJ2-2; 8 positions match TRBD1. V lost 10 bases, J lost 3 bases, and 4 bases stayed unmatched. The germline CDR1 and CDR2 sequences are MDHEN and SYDVKM. CDR3 length equals 13 residues. The DNA for the CDR3 is TGTGCCACCCGGGACAGGTACACCGGGGAGCTGTTTTTT. This sequence encodes CATRDRYTGELFF. Drawing the rest from reference TRBV28 and TRBJ2-2, the complete variable domain is DVKVTQSSRYLVKRTGEKVFLECVQDMDHENMFWYRQDPGLGLRLIYFSYDVKMKEKGDIPEGYSVSREKKERFSLILESASTNQTSMYLCATRDRYTGELFFGEGSRLTVL.

The DNA for the CDR3 is TGTGCCAGCAGCCAGGGTGAGGGGGTGCGGTACACCTTC. This sequence encodes CASSQGEGVRYTF. The rearrangement joins TRBV6-1 to TRBJ1-2; D might be TRBD1 (6 bases). Germline V gene data show CDR1 as MNHNS and CDR2 as SASEGT. The CDR3 is made up of 13 amino acids. Trimming took off 6 bases at V and 11 bases at J, with 19 bases between the two ends.

The DNA for the CDR3 is TGTGCCAGCAGCCAAGCGACCGGGGAGCTGTTTTTT. Its translation is CASSQATGELFF. V and J are TRBV4-2 and TRBJ2-2; no definite D call. V was trimmed by 1 base and J by 5 bases, leaving 2 bases between them. This CDR3 comprises 12 residues. The germline V gene has CDR1 LGHNA and CDR2 YNFKEQ.

Note on this clone: Other DNA sequences in this sample translate to the same CDR3. The J gene is TRBJ1-5, the V gene TRBV2; 10 bases agree with TRBD1. This CDR3 is 14 amino acids long. With 4 bases clipped from V and 4 bases from J, the junction kept 1 base outside the gene matches. Germline assignment: CDR1 SNHLY and CDR2 FYNNEI. The CDR3 sequence is CASSGTGGNQPQHF. The CDR3 coding sequence is TGTGCCAGCAGTGGGACAGGGGGAAATCAGCCCCAGCATTTT.

In this sample, this clone turned up once. The rearrangement uses TRBV10-3 and TRBJ1-5, with 9 bases fitting TRBD1. This CDR3 is 16 amino acids long. Per germline, CDR1 ENHRY and CDR2 SYGVKD. V dropped 3 bases and J dropped 9; count of bases not matched to a gene: 12. As DNA, the CDR3 is TGTGCCATCAGTGAAAGCCGGGACAGGGACGATCGGCCCCAGCATTTT. This encodes CAISESRDRDDRPQHF.

The V gene is TRBV19, the J gene TRBJ2-5; 11 bases map to TRBD2. Trimming took 8 bases from V and 4 from J; bases not matched to a gene: 3. The CDR3 consists of 13 residues. Germline lookup yields CDR1 LNHDA and CDR2 SQIVND (reference sequence). CDR3: CASGLAGRETQYF. The CDR3 DNA reads TGTGCCAGTGGACTAGCGGGTCGAGAGACCCAGTACTTC.

This clone was picked up one time. This rearrangement joins TRBV27 to TRBJ2-7; weak D call: TRBD1 (5 bases). This CDR3 has 13 residues. The germline V gene has CDR1 MNHEY and CDR2 SMNVEV (reference sequence). V lost 0 bases, J lost 5 bases, and 8 bases lay in between. The CDR3 region has the DNA TGTGCCAGCAGTTTATCAGGGGCGCACGAGCAGTACTTC. It translates to CASSLSGAHEQYF.

The chain joins TRBV2 to TRBJ1-5, with 7 bases matching TRBD1. In germline, CDR1 is SNHLY, CDR2 FYNNEI. The trim removed 5 bases at V and 4 bases at J, leaving 5 bases unmatched. The CDR3 contains 14 residues. CDR3 DNA: TGTGCCAGCAGTCGGGACAGAACTAATCAGCCCCAGCATTTT. It yields the protein CASSRDRTNQPQHF.

The chain joins TRBV10-3 to TRBJ1-4; D gene uncertain. Germline V gene sequence: CDR1 ENHRY, CDR2 SYGVKD. The CDR3 sequence is 15 residues long. The V end was cut by 5 bases, the J end by 5 bases, with 15 bases between. The CDR3 sequence: CAISSTQKLNEKLFF. The CDR3, as DNA: TGTGCCATCAGTAGCACCCAAAAGCTAAATGAAAAACTGTTTTTT.

A single count supports this clone. The chain is built from TRBV4-1 and TRBJ2-7; 10 bases are a match to TRBD2. The germline V gene has CDR1 MGHRA and CDR2 YSYEKL. This CDR3 is 18 amino acids long. V shed 5 bases and J 2 bases; nucleotides not matched to a gene: 15. The CDR3 here is CASSYYLTSGLGTYEQYF. The CDR3 coding sequence is TGCGCCAGCAGCTACTACCTGACTAGCGGGCTGGGGACCTACGAGCAGTACTTC.

The chain has TRBV5-1 and TRBJ2-7, with 8 bases aligning to TRBD2. There are 14 residues in the CDR3. The J segment lost 0 bases and the V segment lost 3 bases, leaving 2 bases of the junction unmatched. Germline-derived CDR1 and CDR2 are SGHRS and YFSETQ. For the CDR3, the DNA is TGCGCCAGCAGCTCACTAGCGGCCTCCTACGAGCAGTACTTC. Amino acids: CASSSLAASYEQYF.

Note on this clone: A much larger clonotype is one base distant, so this may be a read error. Other DNA sequences from this sample encode an identical CDR3 as well. The V call is TRBV5-1, the J call TRBJ2-1; 9 bases align to TRBD2. J gave up 4 bases and V 4 bases, and 3 bases lay outside the gene matches. Germline V CDR1 and CDR2: SGHRS, YFSETQ. The CDR3 loop spans 14 amino acids. CDR3 residues: CASSPSGGYNEQFF. The CDR3 nucleotides are TGCGCCAGCAGCCCCAGCGGGGGGTACAATGAGCAGTTCTTC.

This rearrangement joins TRBV2 to TRBJ2-3; D is uncertain. The CDR3 loop spans 15 amino acids. V lost 4 bases, J lost 8 bases, and 19 bases lay in between. Germline lookup yields CDR1 SNHLY and CDR2 FYNNEI. In nucleotides, the CDR3 is TGTGCCAGCAGTGTGTTACCTGCGGTCACGGGTACGCAGTATTTT. Protein: CASSVLPAVTGTQYF.

The genes are TRBV14 and TRBJ1-3; tentative D call: TRBD1 (5 bases). Trimming took 2 bases from V and 9 from J, leaving 8 bases between them. Germline CDR1 and CDR2: SGHDN and FVKESK. The CDR3 covers 12 residues. The CDR3 here is CASSQQGTTIYF. The CDR3 DNA sequence: TGTGCCAGCAGCCAACAGGGCACCACCATATATTTT.